One and the same sample provided the 4 T cell receptor beta chains below, sequenced in a study of OX40 agonist ivuxolimab in advanced cancers. The protocol was immunoSEQ multiplex PCR, while the TCRdb copy is restricted to in-frame clones and leaves out a portion. This table has about 82,000 clones, more than 70% appearing once. The source material was CD4+ or CD8+ T cells sorted from blood, sampled in a trial of the OX40 agonist ivuxolimab. The receptors stem from an adult with an advanced solid tumor such as melanoma, head and neck, liver or kidney cancer.

This clone has just a few counts. The chain employs TRBV5-1 and TRBJ1-5, with D perhaps TRBD1 (6 bases). This CDR3 has 15 residues. From germline, CDR1 is SGHRS and CDR2 YFSETQ. Trimming removed 4 bases from V and 6 bases from J, with 17 bases in between. The CDR3 region is CASSPGGGLGQPQHF. CDR3 DNA sequence: TGCGCCAGCAGCCCCGGGGGGGGCCTCGGTCAGCCCCAGCATTTT.

In this sample, this clone turned up a few times. The rearrangement links TRBV18 to TRBJ2-7; 8 bases are a match to TRBD2. Germline CDR1 reads KGHSH; CDR2 reads LQKENI. The J segment lost 2 bases and the V segment lost 3 bases, leaving 12 bases of the junction unmatched. The CDR3 is made up of 17 amino acids. The CDR3 here is CASSPSDYSGAPYEQYF. CDR3 sequence (DNA): TGTGCCAGCTCACCCTCGGACTATAGCGGGGCACCCTACGAGCAGTACTTC.

The chain uses TRBV6-5 and TRBJ1-2; 7 bases align to TRBD1. In germline, CDR1 is MNHEY, CDR2 SVGAGI. Trimming cost V 8 bases and J 3 bases; bases outside gene matches: 9. This CDR3 is 14 amino acids long. CDR3 coding DNA: TGTGCCAGCCACCCAGGGGGGGACTACTATGGCTACACCTTC. Amino acids: CASHPGGDYYGYTF.

V is TRBV2 and J is TRBJ2-5; the match to TRBD2 covers 7 bases. This CDR3 region has 15 residues. CDR1 is SNHLY and CDR2 is FYNNEI in the germline V gene. The V and J ends lost 9 bases and 1 base, in that order; junction bases with no gene match: 11. The CDR3 sequence: CASQARSGVQETQYF. CDR3 nucleotides: TGTGCCAGTCAAGCCCGCAGCGGGGTCCAAGAGACCCAGTACTTC.